The rows below give T cell receptor beta chains drawn from one sample of a study of CD8 T cells in ankylosing spondylitis. TCRdb itself ran the 5' RACE reads through MiXCR, one entry per CDR3 protein. This table holds around 180,000 distinct CDR3 sequences, around a sixth found once. Sequencing was performed on blood, either unsorted or a sorted T cell fraction (not recorded which). Receptor source: a male donor aged 10-30 years with ankylosing spondylitis or in good health (not recorded which). Both conserved end residues are part of each CDR3. The D gene is left open where the match is weak. The size field is filled for only some rows; it gives once, few, many or a size class.

V gene	D gene	clone size	J gene	CDR3 protein	CDR3 DNA
TRBV20-1	.	many	TRBJ2-6	CSASDDRRGWTGANVLTF	TGCAGTGCTAGTGATGACCGGCGGGGATGGACTGGGGCCAACGTCCTGACTTTC
TRBV4-3	TRBD1	many	TRBJ2-5	CASSQEPRAQGTATETQYF	TGCGCCAGCAGCCAAGAACCTAGAGCCCAAGGGACAGCCACGGAGACCCAGTACTTC
TRBV12-3/TRBV12-4	.	.	TRBJ2-5	CASGRQGPPETQYF	TGTGCCAGCGGTCGGCAGGGACCTCCTGAGACCCAGTACTTC
TRBV20-1	.	.	TRBJ2-1	CSARDRYHDSAGYYNEQFF	TGCAGTGCTAGAGATCGGTATCACGACTCCGCAGGGTACTACAATGAGCAGTTCTTC
TRBV7-6	TRBD2	many	TRBJ2-1	CASSQTGTSRNEQFF	TGTGCCAGCAGCCAGACCGGGACTAGCCGCAATGAGCAGTTCTTC
TRBV20-1	TRBD1	many	TRBJ2-2	CSANPGQGASGELFF	TGCAGTGCTAATCCGGGACAGGGGGCTTCCGGGGAGCTGTTTTTT
TRBV21-1	.	many	TRBJ2-1	CASTDRGSGNEQFF	TGTGCCAGCACCGACAGGGGGAGTGGCAATGAGCAGTTCTTC
TRBV4-2	.	many	TRBJ1-4	CASSQTGKKELFF	TGTGCCAGCAGCCAAACGGGGAAGAAGGAACTGTTTTTT
TRBV4-1	.	.	TRBJ2-1	CASSQEGYPSSYNEQFF	TGCGCCAGCAGCCAAGAGGGATACCCGAGCTCCTACAATGAGCAGTTCTTC
TRBV27	.	.	TRBJ1-1	CASSLGARAFF	TGTGCCAGCAGTTTGGGGGCACGGGCTTTCTTT
TRBV12-3/TRBV12-4	.	many	TRBJ1-4	CASSYGREKLFF	TGTGCCAGCAGTTATGGACGTGAAAAACTGTTTTTT
TRBV3-1	TRBD1	many	TRBJ1-1	CASSLNRGRGDTEAFF	TGTGCCAGCAGCCTTAACAGGGGGCGTGGGGACACTGAAGCTTTCTTT
TRBV11-3	TRBD2	.	TRBJ2-3	CASSHGTSGPASTDTQYF	TGTGCCAGCAGCCATGGGACTAGCGGTCCTGCTAGCACAGATACGCAGTATTTT
TRBV29-1	TRBD2	.	TRBJ2-1	CSGTPGLAPNEQFF	TGCAGCGGGACGCCGGGACTAGCGCCCAATGAGCAGTTCTTC
TRBV11-2	TRBD1	many	TRBJ2-7	CASSLVRDRQYF	TGTGCCAGCAGCTTGGTCAGGGACAGGCAGTACTTC
TRBV10-1	TRBD2	many	TRBJ2-1	CASSEFAGAYNEQFF	TGCGCCAGCAGTGAGTTTGCGGGAGCATACAATGAGCAGTTCTTC
TRBV15	TRBD2	many	TRBJ2-2	CATSRYPGTNSGELFF	TGTGCCACCAGCAGATATCCCGGGACTAACTCCGGGGAGCTGTTTTTT
TRBV12-3/TRBV12-4	TRBD1	many	TRBJ2-3	CASSRPGQGLGTDTQYF	TGTGCCAGCAGTCGGCCGGGACAGGGACTGGGGACAGATACGCAGTATTTT
TRBV29-1	.	many	TRBJ2-7	CSVCLGTYYEQYF	TGCAGCGTTTGCCTCGGGACCTACTACGAGCAGTACTTC
TRBV27	.	many	TRBJ2-4	CASRTGGVNIQYF	TGTGCCAGCAGAACAGGGGGGGTAAACATTCAGTACTTC
TRBV3-1	.	many	TRBJ2-1	CASSHAGPHNEQFF	TGTGCCAGCAGCCACGCAGGTCCCCACAATGAGCAGTTCTTC
TRBV7-9	.	.	TRBJ2-3	CASSHRDSGADTQYF	TGTGCCAGCAGCCATAGGGACAGCGGGGCAGATACGCAGTATTTT
TRBV11-2	.	few	TRBJ2-7	CASSLETASYEQYF	TGTGCCAGCAGCTTAGAGACTGCGTCCTACGAGCAGTACTTC
TRBV29-1	.	many	TRBJ1-2	CSVDPLMDYGYTF	TGCAGCGTAGACCCTTTGATGGACTATGGCTACACCTTC
TRBV12-3/TRBV12-4	.	many	TRBJ2-5	CASGGGGTLQETQYF	TGTGCCAGCGGGGGAGGTGGGACCCTCCAAGAGACCCAGTACTTC
TRBV12-3/TRBV12-4	.	few	TRBJ2-1	CASSLSTDNEQFF	TGTGCCAGCAGTTTATCGACCGACAATGAGCAGTTCTTC
TRBV19	.	few	TRBJ2-1	CASSIQGGNEQFF	TGTGCCAGTAGTATACAGGGGGGGAATGAGCAGTTCTTC
TRBV19	.	.	TRBJ2-7	CASSVGLLYEQYF	TGTGCCAGTAGTGTAGGTCTCCTCTACGAGCAGTACTTC